The T cell receptor beta chain under discussion was sequenced for a study of patients and donors after allogeneic stem cell transplantation (TCRdb year 2020). Library preparation employed RT-PCR. Sequencing relied on a NextSeq 550. TCRdb applied fastp at Q25 and MiXCR to the public reads, then kept only in-frame beta chains. Each entry merges the rows of one CDR3 protein and shows their most common DNA and genes. The table for this sample lists about 960,000 distinct CDR3 sequences; roughly 18% of them were counted only once. The top ten hold roughly 6% of the sample. There are a few counts of this clonotype. There is no known antigen for this receptor. No much larger clone is present one base from it, and per-base qualities are unavailable. The CDR3 contains 13 residues, cysteine and phenylalanine counted. The sequence is cut down to CDR3 DNA, 39 bases in frame from base 1. The germline V gene supplies CDR1 ENHRY and CDR2 SYGVKD. A distance of 9 bases separates the germline ends of V and J, which lose 7 bases and 1 base respectively.

The sequence is built from TRBV10-3 and TRBJ2-3, and TRBD2 may be the D gene, going by 6 matching bases. This receptor was obtained from a human donor who was either an allogeneic HSCT recipient or a stem cell or donor lymphocyte infusion donor (not recorded which). It is not recorded whose cells these are; they may come from a transplant donor. Sequenced input: blood, either unsorted or a sorted T cell fraction (not recorded which). CDR3 reads: CAIKTSGTDTQYF. The DNA reads TGTGCCATCAAGACTAGTGGCACAGATACGCAGTATTTT.